This T cell receptor beta chain was documented in a study of response to subunit inactivated influenza vaccine. Study conclusions and caveats: There was a suggestion from the authors that each seasonal influenza vaccination recruits few new T cells.

The CDR3 loop spans 19 amino acids. The germline gives CDR1 LGHNA, CDR2 YSLEER. With V trimmed by 4 bases and J by 0 bases, 15 bases remained unmatched. MiXCR, run by TCRdb on the RT-PCR reads, gives a single entry per CDR3 protein. The sample lists 150,000 to 200,000 distinct CDR3 sequences; around a tenth were seen once. About this clonotype itself: What it binds is unknown.

The gene calls are TRBV4-3 and TRBJ1-5; 7 bases fit TRBD1. Material: CD8+ T cells sorted from PBMCs, obtained around 2 years after vaccination. This receptor was identified in a man aged 50-75 years who received an inactivated influenza vaccine. The chain's CDR3 is CASSLQPKGTAHSNQPQHF. CDR3 nucleotides: TGCGCCAGCAGCCTCCAGCCCAAGGGGACAGCTCATAGCAATCAGCCCCAGCATTTT.